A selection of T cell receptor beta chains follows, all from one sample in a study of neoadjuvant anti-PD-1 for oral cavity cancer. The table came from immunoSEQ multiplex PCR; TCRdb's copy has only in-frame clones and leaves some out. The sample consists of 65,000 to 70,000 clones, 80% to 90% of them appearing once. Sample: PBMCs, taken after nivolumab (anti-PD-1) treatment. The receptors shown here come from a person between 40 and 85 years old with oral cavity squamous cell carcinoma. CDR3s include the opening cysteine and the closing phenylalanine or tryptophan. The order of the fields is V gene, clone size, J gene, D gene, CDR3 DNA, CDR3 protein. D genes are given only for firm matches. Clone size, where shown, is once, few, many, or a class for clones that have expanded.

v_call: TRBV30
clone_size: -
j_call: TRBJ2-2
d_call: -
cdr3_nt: TGTGCCTGGAGAAAATGGGTGGGATTCGGGGAGCTGTTTTTT
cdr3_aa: CAWRKWVGFGELFF

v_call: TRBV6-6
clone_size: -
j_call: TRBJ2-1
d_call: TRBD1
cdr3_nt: TGTGCCAGCACCACCTCCGGGACAGGGAACAATGAGCAGTTCTTC
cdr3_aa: CASTTSGTGNNEQFF

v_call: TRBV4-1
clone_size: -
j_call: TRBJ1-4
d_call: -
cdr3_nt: TGCGCCAGCAGCCCGACGGGCGCAACTAATGAAAAACTGTTTTTT
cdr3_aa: CASSPTGATNEKLFF

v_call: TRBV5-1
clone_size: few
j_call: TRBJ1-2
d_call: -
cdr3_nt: TGCGCCAGCAGCCCGGCGGGGAACTATGGCTACACCTTC
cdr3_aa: CASSPAGNYGYTF

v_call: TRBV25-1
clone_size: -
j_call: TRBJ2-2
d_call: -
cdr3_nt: TGTGCCAGCAGTGCCGGGACTCCGATCACCGGGGAGCTGTTTTTT
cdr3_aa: CASSAGTPITGELFF

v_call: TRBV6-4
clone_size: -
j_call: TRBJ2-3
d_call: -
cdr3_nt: TGTGCCAGCAGTGCCAGCGAAAACACAGATACGCAGTATTTT
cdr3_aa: CASSASENTDTQYF

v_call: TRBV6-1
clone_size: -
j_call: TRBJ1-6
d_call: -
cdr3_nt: TGTGCCAGCACGGGGGCAGTGCATTCACCCCTCCACTTT
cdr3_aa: CASTGAVHSPLHF

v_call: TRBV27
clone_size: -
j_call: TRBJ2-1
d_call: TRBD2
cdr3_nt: TGTGCCAGCACCCCCTTGGGACTAGCGTACAATGAGCAGTTCTTC
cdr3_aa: CASTPLGLAYNEQFF

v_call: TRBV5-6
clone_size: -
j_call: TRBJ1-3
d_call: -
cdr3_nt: TGTGCCAGCAGCTTGTTAGGTCCCCTCTCTGGAAACACCATATATTTT
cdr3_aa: CASSLLGPLSGNTIYF

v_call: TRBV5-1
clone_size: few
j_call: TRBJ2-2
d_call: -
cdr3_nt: TGCGCCAGCAGCTTGGGAGGGGCCGGGGAGCTGTTTTTT
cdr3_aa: CASSLGGAGELFF

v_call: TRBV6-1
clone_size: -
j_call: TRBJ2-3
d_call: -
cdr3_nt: TGTGCCAGCACCAAGACTTGGGATACGCAGTATTTT
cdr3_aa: CASTKTWDTQYF

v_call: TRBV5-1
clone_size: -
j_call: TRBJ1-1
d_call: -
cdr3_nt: TGCGCCAGCGGGTATGGGAGTCAGCACACTGAAGCTTTCTTT
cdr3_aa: CASGYGSQHTEAFF

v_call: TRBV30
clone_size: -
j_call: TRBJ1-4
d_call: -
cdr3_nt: TGTGCCTGGAGTGTACTAGGACATAACGAAAAACTGTTTTTT
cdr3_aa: CAWSVLGHNEKLFF

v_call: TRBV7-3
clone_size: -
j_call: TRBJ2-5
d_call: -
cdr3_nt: TGTGCCAGCAGCTTAACGAAGCGGCAGGGAGGTAGGGAGACCCAGTACTTC
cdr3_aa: CASSLTKRQGGRETQYF

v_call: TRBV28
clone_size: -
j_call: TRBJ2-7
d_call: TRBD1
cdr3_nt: TGTGCCAGCAGTTCCTCCGGACAGGGGGTTTCCTACGAGCAGTACTTC
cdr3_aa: CASSSSGQGVSYEQYF

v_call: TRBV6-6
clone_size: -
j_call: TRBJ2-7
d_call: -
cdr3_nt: TGTGCCAGCCGCCTTACGGGGGAGCAGTACTTC
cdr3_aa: CASRLTGEQYF

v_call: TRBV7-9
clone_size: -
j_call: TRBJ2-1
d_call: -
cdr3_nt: TGTGCCAGCAGCCCCCGCTCCTACAATGAGCAGTTCTTC
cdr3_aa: CASSPRSYNEQFF

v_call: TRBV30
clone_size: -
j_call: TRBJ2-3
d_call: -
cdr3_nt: TGTGCCTGGAGCGACACAGATACGCAGTATTTT
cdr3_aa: CAWSDTDTQYF

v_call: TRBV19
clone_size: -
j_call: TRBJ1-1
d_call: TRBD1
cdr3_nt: TGTGCCAGGCTGGGACAGGCAACCTTGAACACTGAAGCTTTCTTT
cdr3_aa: CARLGQATLNTEAFF

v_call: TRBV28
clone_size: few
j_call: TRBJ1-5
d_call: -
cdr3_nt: TGTGCCAGCACCCTCGGGGTAAGTGAGGGAGCTTATAGCAATCAGCCCCAGCATTTT
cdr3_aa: CASTLGVSEGAYSNQPQHF

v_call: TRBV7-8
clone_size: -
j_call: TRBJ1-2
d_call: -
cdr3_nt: TGTGCCAGCAGCTTCAGTTTTCCCCGGGACTATGGCTACACCTTC
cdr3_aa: CASSFSFPRDYGYTF

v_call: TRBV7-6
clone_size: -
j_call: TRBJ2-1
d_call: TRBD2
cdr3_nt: TGTGCCAGCAGCCCTAGCGGGAGCTCCTACAATGAGCAGTTCTTC
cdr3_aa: CASSPSGSSYNEQFF

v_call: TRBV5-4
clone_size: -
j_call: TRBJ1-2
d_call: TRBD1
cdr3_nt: TGTGCCAGCAGCTTGGGACAGGGGGCCTATGGCTACACCTTC
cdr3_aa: CASSLGQGAYGYTF

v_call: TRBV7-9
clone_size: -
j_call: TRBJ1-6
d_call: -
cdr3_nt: TGTGCCAGCAGCCCCCTCGGGGGATCACCCCTCCACTTT
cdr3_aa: CASSPLGGSPLHF

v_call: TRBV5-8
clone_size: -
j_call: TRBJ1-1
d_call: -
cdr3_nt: TGTGCCAGCAGCTTTCCTCGGACTGAAGCTTTCTTT
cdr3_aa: CASSFPRTEAFF

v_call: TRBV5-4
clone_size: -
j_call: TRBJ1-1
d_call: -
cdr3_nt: TGTGCCAGCAGCTTGGTACAGGACACTGAAGCTTTCTTT
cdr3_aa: CASSLVQDTEAFF

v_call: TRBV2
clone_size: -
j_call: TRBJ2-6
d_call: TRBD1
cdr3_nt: TGTGCCAGTGGGCACCCGGAGAGGGGGCCTGGGGCCAACGTCCTGACTTTC
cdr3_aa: CASGHPERGPGANVLTF

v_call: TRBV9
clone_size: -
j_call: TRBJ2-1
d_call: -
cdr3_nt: TGTGCCAGCAGCGTAGGAGGGTTGGGGTACAATGAGCAGTTCTTC
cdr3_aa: CASSVGGLGYNEQFF

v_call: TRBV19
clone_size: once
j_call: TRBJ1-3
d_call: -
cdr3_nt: TGTGCCAGTAGTTCCTCCTATGGAAACACCATATATTTT
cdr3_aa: CASSSSYGNTIYF

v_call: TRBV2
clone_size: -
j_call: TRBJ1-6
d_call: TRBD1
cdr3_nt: TGTGCCAGCAGTAAGGTACCCCCACAGGGGGTCCGGAATTCACCCCTCCACTTT
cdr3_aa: CASSKVPPQGVRNSPLHF

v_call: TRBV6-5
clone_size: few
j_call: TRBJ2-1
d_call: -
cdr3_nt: TGTGCCAGCAGTTACTCACCCTACCTAAAAGGGGATGAGCAGTTCTTC
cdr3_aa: CASSYSPYLKGDEQFF

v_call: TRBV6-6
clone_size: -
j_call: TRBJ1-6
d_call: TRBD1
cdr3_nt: TGTGCCAGCAAGGACAGGGCTTGGGTCTATAATTCACCCCTCCACTTT
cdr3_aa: CASKDRAWVYNSPLHF

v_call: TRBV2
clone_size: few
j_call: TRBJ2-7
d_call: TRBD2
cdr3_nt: TGTGCCAGCAGTGAACCAGGGACTAGCGGGGGGCTCCCCTACGAGCAGTACTTC
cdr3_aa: CASSEPGTSGGLPYEQYF

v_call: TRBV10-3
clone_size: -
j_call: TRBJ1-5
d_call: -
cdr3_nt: TGTGCCATCAGTGAGATGGTATCGAATCAGCCCCAGCATTTT
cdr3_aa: CAISEMVSNQPQHF

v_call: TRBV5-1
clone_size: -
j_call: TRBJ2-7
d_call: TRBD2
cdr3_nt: TGCGCCAGCAGCTCCGGGACTAGCGGGGGCCAAGAGTACTTC
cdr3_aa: CASSSGTSGGQEYF

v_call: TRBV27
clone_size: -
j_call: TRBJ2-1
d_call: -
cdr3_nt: TGTGCCAGCAGTTTAAAGGACTATACCTACAATGAGCAGTTCTTC
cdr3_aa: CASSLKDYTYNEQFF

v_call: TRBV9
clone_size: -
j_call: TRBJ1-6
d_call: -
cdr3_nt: TGTGCCAGCAGCGTAGCTGGCCGAAACTCCTATAATTCACCCCTCCACTTT
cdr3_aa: CASSVAGRNSYNSPLHF

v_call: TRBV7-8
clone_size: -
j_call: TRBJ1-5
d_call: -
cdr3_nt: TGTGCCAGCAGCCTAGGGCGGGACACCAACCATCAGCCCCAGCATTTT
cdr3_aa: CASSLGRDTNHQPQHF

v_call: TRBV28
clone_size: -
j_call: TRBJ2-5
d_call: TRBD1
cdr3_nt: TGTGCCAGCGGACAGGGGGCCGGGGAGACCCAGTACTTC
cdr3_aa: CASGQGAGETQYF

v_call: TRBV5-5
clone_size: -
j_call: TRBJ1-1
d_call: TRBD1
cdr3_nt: TGTGCCAGCAGCACACAAAGTCTCGGACAGGGGGCTCTGGGAGCTTTCTTT
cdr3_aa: CASSTQSLGQGALGAFF

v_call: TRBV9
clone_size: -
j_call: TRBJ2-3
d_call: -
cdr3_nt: TGTGCCAGCAGCGCCAAACGACTAGGCGGCACAGATACGCAGTATTTT
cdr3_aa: CASSAKRLGGTDTQYF

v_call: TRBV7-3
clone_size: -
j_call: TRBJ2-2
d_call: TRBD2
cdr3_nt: TGTGCCAGCAGCCGTCAGGGACTAGCGGGCACCGGGGAGCTGTTTTTT
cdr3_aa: CASSRQGLAGTGELFF